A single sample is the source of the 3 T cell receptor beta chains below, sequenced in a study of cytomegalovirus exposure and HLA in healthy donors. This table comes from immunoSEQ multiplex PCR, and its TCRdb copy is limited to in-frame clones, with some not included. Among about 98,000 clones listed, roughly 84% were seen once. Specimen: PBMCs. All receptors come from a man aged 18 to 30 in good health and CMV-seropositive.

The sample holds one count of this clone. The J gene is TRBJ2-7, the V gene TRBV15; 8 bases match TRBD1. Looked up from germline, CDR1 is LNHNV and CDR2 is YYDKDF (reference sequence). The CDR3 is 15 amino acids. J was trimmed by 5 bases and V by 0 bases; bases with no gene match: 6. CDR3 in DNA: TGTGCCACCAGCAGAGAAGACAGGGGAAACCACGAGCAGTACTTC. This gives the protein CATSREDRGNHEQYF.

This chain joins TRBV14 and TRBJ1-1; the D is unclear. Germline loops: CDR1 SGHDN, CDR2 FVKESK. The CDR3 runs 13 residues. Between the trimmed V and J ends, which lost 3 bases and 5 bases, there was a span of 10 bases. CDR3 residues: CASSQSGLTEAFF. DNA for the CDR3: TGTGCCAGCAGCCAGAGTGGGCTTACTGAAGCTTTCTTT.

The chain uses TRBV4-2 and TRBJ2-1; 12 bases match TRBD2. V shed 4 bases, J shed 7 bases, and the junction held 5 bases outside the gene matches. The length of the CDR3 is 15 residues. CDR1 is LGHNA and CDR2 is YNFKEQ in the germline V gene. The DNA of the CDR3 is TGTGCCAGCAGCCCGTCTAGCGGGAGGGGAAATGAGCAGTTCTTC. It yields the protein CASSPSSGRGNEQFF.